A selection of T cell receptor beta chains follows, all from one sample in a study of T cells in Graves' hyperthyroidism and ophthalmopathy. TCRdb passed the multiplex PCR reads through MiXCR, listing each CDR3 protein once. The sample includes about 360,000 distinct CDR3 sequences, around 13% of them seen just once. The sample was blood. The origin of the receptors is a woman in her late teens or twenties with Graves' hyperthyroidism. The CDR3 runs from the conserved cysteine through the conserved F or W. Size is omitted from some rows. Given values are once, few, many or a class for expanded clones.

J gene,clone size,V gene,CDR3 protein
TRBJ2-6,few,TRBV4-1,CASSQGGGSTSGANVLTF
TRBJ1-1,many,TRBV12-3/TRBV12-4,CASSLDRNEAFF
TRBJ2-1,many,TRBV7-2,CASSLSPSEYNEQFF
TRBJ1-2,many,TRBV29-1,CSVDGIYRDGYTF
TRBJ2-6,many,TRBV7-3,CASSLGTEISGANVLTF
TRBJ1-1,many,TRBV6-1,CASSRGFSTEAFF
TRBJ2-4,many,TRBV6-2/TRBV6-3,CASSPHSTGLLTKNIQYF
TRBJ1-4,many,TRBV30,CAWSYQGSREEKLFF
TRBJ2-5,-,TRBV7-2,CASSTQRSQGETQYF
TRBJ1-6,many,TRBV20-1,CSASRQAGSPLHF
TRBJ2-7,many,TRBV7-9,CASSHTGRRIYEQYF
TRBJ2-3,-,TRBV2,CASARGWETSGETDTQYF
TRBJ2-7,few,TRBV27,CASKGLQSYEQYF
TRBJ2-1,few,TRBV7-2,CAGSLVAGQGEQFF
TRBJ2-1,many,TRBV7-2,CASSPPGPIYNEQFF
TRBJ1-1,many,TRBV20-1,CSAPGGGATEAFF
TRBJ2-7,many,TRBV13,CASSSIDRTEQYF
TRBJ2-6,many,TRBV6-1,CASSLQGADSGANVLTF
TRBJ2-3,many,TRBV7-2,CASSMSGTGTDTQYF
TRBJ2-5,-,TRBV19,CASSITGETQYF
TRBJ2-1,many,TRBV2,CASSVRGGMNEQFF
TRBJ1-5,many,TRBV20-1,CSASSVGRNQPQHF
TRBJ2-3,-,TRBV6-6,CASSYGRAGTDTQYF
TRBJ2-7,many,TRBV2,CASSFQGAGYEQYF
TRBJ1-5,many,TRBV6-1,CASSQTGGVNQPQHF
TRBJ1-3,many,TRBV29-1,CSARGGDTIYF
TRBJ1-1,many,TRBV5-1,CASSPRGDWTEAFF
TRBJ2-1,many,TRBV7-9,CASSYPGTGGGEQFF
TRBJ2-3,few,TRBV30,CAWSVNEEDTQYF
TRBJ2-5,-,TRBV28,CASLEGRLETQYF
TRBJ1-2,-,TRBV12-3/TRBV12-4,CASSSRYRDGGYTF
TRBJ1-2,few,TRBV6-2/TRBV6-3,CASGLTTNYGYTF
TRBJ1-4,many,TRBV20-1,CSALPGGNEKLFF
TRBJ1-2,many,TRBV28,CASSGTGGRFGYTF
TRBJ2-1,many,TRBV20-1,CSAPGTSGLNEQFF
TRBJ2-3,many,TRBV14,CASSQVGTDTQYF
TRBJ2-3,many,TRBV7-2,CASSLEWGGDTQYF
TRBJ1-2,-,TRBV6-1,CASSPFPDRIANYGYTF
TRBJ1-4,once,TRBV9,CASSAEDDSNEKLFF
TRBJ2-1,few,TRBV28,CASSFGNGYNEQFF
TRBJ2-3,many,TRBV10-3,CAISERDSRGSPSDTQYF